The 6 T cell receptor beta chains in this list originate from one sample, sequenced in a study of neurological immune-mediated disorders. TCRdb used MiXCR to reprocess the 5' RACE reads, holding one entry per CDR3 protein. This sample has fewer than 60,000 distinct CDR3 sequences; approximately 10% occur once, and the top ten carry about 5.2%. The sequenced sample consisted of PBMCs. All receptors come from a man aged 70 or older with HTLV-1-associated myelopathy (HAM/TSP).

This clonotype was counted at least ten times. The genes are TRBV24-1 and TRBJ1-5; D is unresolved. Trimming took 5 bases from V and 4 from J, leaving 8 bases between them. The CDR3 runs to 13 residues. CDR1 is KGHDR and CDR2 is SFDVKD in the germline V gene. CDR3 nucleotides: TGTGCCACCAGTGGTTCTGGTAATCAGCCCCAGCATTTT. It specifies CATSGSGNQPQHF.

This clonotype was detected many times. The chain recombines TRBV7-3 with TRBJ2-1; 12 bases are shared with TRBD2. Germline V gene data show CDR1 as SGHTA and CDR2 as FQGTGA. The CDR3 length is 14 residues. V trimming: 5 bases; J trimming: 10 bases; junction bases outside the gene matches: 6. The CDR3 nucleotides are TGTGCCAGCAGCGTTACTAGCGGGAGGTCCGAGCAGTTCTTC. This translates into CASSVTSGRSEQFF.

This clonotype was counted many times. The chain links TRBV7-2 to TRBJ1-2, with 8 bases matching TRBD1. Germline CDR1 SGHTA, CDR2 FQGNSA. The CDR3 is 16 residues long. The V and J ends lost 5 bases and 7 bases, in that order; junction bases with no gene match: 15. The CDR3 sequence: CASSAQPGQVSRGYTF. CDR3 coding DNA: TGTGCCAGCAGCGCTCAACCGGGACAGGTATCGCGTGGCTACACCTTC.

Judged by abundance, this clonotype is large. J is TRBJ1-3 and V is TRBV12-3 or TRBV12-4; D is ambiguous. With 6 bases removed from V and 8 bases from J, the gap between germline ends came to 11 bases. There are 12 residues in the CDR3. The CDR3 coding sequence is TGTGCCAGCAGAGGGTCCATAGACACCATATATTTT. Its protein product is CASRGSIDTIYF.

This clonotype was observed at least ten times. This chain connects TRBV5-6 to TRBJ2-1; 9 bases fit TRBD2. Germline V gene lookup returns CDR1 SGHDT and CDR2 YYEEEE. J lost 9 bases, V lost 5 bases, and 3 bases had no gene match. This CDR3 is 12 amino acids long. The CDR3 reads CASRVAGVEQFF. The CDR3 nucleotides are TGTGCCAGCAGAGTAGCGGGAGTTGAGCAGTTCTTC.

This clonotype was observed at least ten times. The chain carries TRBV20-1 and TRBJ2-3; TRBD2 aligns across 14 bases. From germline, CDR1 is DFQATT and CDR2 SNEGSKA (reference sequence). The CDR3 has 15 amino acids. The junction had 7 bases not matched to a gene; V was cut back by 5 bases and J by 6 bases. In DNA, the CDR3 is TGCAGTGCTTTCGGGACTAGCGGGAGCGTGGATACGCAGTATTTT. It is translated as CSAFGTSGSVDTQYF.